Below are 8 T cell receptor beta chains sequenced from a single sample in a study of beta chain features in type 1 diabetes. The entirety of the isolated RNA underwent reverse transcription, so expressed TCRB transcripts were sequenced. TCRdb's table, derived via immunoSEQ multiplex PCR, lists solely in-frame clones and lacks some. The sample records under 450,000 clones, about 15% being singletons. The sample consisted of naive CD4+ T cells from blood. These receptors were taken from a young man in good health.

J is TRBJ2-7 and V is TRBV6-1; TRBD2 aligns across 7 bases. Germline V CDR1 and CDR2: MNHNS, SASEGT. The J segment lost 0 bases and the V segment lost 2 bases, leaving 7 bases of the junction unmatched. CDR3 length equals 16 residues. CDR3 sequence reads: CASSEFRWEGSYEQYV. For the CDR3, the DNA is TGTGCCAGCAGTGAATTTAGGTGGGAGGGCTCCTACGAGCAGTACGTC.

The sample holds a few counts of this clone. V gene TRBV15 combines with J gene TRBJ2-7; unclear D gene. The CDR3 loop spans 14 amino acids. CDR1 LNHNV and CDR2 YYDKDF come from the germline V gene (reference sequence). The V end was cut by 1 base, the J end by 3 bases, with 10 bases between. The CDR3 spells CATSRAPSNYEQYF. The CDR3 coding sequence is TGTGCCACCAGCAGAGCCCCTAGTAACTACGAGCAGTACTTC.

This chain joins TRBV30 and TRBJ2-2, with D perhaps TRBD1 (5 bases). Trimming took 5 bases from V and 6 from J, leaving 13 bases between them. Per germline, CDR1 GTSNPN and CDR2 SVGIG (reference sequence). The CDR3 has 13 residues. CDR3 sequence (DNA): TGTGCCTGGCATCCCAGGGTGTCCGGGGAGCTGTTTTTT. Its translation is CAWHPRVSGELFF. Filled out from reference TRBV30 and TRBJ2-2, the complete variable domain reads SQTIHQWPATLVQPVGSPLSLECTVEGTSNPNLYWYRQAAGRGLQLLFYSVGIGQISSEVPQNLSASRPQDRQFILSSKKLLLSDSGFYLCAWHPRVSGELFFGEGSRLTVL.

The chain links TRBV7-9 to TRBJ2-1; no definite D call. The CDR3 is made up of 13 amino acids. Germline values: CDR1 SEHNR, CDR2 FQNEAQ (reference sequence). Deletions cut 5 bases from V and 6 bases from J, with 11 bases between. The DNA for the CDR3 is TGTGCCAGCAGCCCTCCACCGGGCAATGAGCAGTTCTTC. Translating it yields CASSPPPGNEQFF.

The chain uses TRBV18 and TRBJ1-1; D is perhaps TRBD1 (5 bases). CDR3 length equals 15 residues. From germline, CDR1 is KGHSH and CDR2 LQKENI. V was cut by 0 bases and J by 4 bases, with 12 bases left in between. The CDR3 protein is CASSPPPRVGTEAFF. The CDR3 DNA reads as TGTGCCAGCTCACCACCCCCCAGGGTAGGCACTGAAGCTTTCTTT.

This rearrangement joins TRBV21-1 to TRBJ2-5; TRBD2, the D gene given by the table, was not confirmed from the DNA. TRBV21-1 is listed as a pseudogene. The CDR3 extends over 17 amino acids. CDR3 bases: TGTGCCAGCAGCAAACGAGGCGTGACGACGATCCAAGAGACCCAGTACTTC. Encoded protein: CASSKRGVTTIQETQYF.

The DNA of the CDR3 is TGTGCCAGCAGCCCCCCTGGACTAGCGGTCACAGATACGCAGTATTTT. It specifies CASSPPGLAVTDTQYF. V and J are TRBV14 and TRBJ2-3; TRBD2 matches at 10 bases. Trimming at V came to 4 bases and at J to 2 bases, leaving 6 bases not matched to a gene. The CDR3 runs 16 residues. CDR1 SGHDN and CDR2 FVKESK come from the germline V gene.

The chain is built from TRBV6-5 and TRBJ1-6; weak D call: TRBD1 (6 bases). There are 15 residues in the CDR3. CDR1 is MNHEY and CDR2 is SVGAGI in the germline V gene. V lost 2 bases and J lost 9, with 14 bases in between. CDR3 amino acids: CASSYGTTLASPLHF. DNA of the CDR3: TGTGCCAGCAGTTACGGGACAACCCTAGCTTCACCCCTCCACTTT.